These 15 T cell receptor beta chains were sequenced from one sample in a study of response to subunit inactivated influenza vaccine. TCRdb re-analysed the RT-PCR reads in MiXCR, keeping a single row per CDR3 protein. Of hundreds of thousands of distinct CDR3 sequences listed, roughly 12% are singletons. The data also belong to a second study, concerning T cells expressing NK-cell markers. From that report: TCR beta cDNA was made by 5'RACE template switching with UMIs.

The material was PBMCs from blood, obtained on the day of vaccination. Receptors were obtained from a middle-aged man who received an inactivated influenza vaccine.

This clonotype was seen only a few times. The chain recombines TRBV28 with TRBJ1-4; 8 nucleotides line up with TRBD1. CDR3 size: 16 residues. Germline V gene data show CDR1 as MDHEN and CDR2 as SYDVKM. V shed 7 bases and J 5 bases; nucleotides not matched to a gene: 12. CDR3 protein: CASKRYQGAVNEKLFF. Written as DNA, the CDR3 is TGTGCCAGCAAACGTTACCAGGGGGCGGTAAATGAAAAACTGTTTTTT. The variable domain in full, with the rest retrieved from reference TRBV28 and TRBJ1-4, is DVKVTQSSRYLVKRTGEKVFLECVQDMDHENMFWYRQDPGLGLRLIYFSYDVKMKEKGDIPEGYSVSREKKERFSLILESASTNQTSMYLCASKRYQGAVNEKLFFGSGTQLSVL.

The V call is TRBV11-2, the J call TRBJ1-2; 9 bases map to TRBD1. V lost 5 bases to trimming and J lost 4 bases; unmatched junction nucleotides: 17. This CDR3 comprises 18 residues. The germline V gene encodes CDR1 SGHAT and CDR2 FQNNGV. CDR3 sequence reads: CASSRAGDRDFAFYGYTF. CDR3 nucleotides: TGTGCCAGCAGCCGCGCCGGGGACAGGGACTTCGCATTCTATGGCTACACCTTC.

This clonotype showed up just a few times. The V call is TRBV20-1, the J call TRBJ2-5; TRBD2 matches 11 bases. Germline lookup yields CDR1 DFQATT and CDR2 SNEGSKA (reference sequence). The V segment lost 3 bases and the J segment 1 base; nucleotides outside the gene matches: 7. This CDR3 has 16 residues. The CDR3 here is CSASIASGRIQETQYF. CDR3 nucleotide sequence: TGCAGTGCTAGTATAGCTAGCGGGAGGATCCAAGAGACCCAGTACTTC.

This clonotype was seen a few times. This sequence joins TRBV12-3 or TRBV12-4 and TRBJ2-4; D is ambiguous. Trimming pared 5 bases from V and 0 bases from J, leaving 17 bases between. The CDR3 sequence is 17 residues long. Here the CDR3 DNA reads TGTGCCAGCAGTCCCCACTTAGGATCATTAGCCAAAAACATTCAGTACTTC. Its protein product is CASSPHLGSLAKNIQYF.

CDR3 sequence reads: CSAQNPSSGKINEQFF. In DNA, the CDR3 is TGCAGTGCCCAGAACCCCTCTAGCGGGAAAATTAATGAGCAGTTCTTC. V is TRBV20-1 and J is TRBJ2-1; 9 bases agree with TRBD2. Germline V CDR1 and CDR2: DFQATT, SNEGSKA (reference sequence). V dropped 6 bases and J dropped 7; count of bases not matched to a gene: 16. The CDR3 covers 16 residues.

This clonotype occurred a few times. CDR3 DNA: TGTGCCAGCAGCTTATCCCGCCAGGTCCTCGGGGAGCTGTTTTTT. Encoded protein: CASSLSRQVLGELFF. The V call is TRBV7-2, the J call TRBJ2-2; D is unclear. The CDR3 spans 15 residues. Trimming took off 2 bases at V and 7 bases at J, with 14 bases between the two ends. CDR1 SGHTA and CDR2 FQGNSA come from the germline V gene.

This chain uses TRBV2 with TRBJ1-6; 10 bases are shared with TRBD1. The V gene's germline CDR1 is SNHLY and CDR2 FYNNEI. J lost 8 bases, V lost 6 bases, and 10 bases had no gene match. This CDR3 contains 16 residues. CDR3 bases: TGTGCCAGCAGAGCAGACCCGGGACAGGGGCATTCACCCCTCCACTTT. This encodes CASRADPGQGHSPLHF.

Only a few counts were recorded for this clonotype. J is TRBJ2-7 and V is TRBV29-1; 8 bases agree with TRBD1. Germline V lookup: CDR1 SQVTM, CDR2 ANQGSEA. The CDR3 runs 12 residues. V shed 7 bases and J 2 bases; nucleotides not matched to a gene: 4. The CDR3 nucleotides read TGCAGCGGGCGGACAGGGCCCTACGAGCAGTACTTC. This codes for CSGRTGPYEQYF.

The chain links TRBV4-3 to TRBJ2-3; D call uncertain. V was cut by 0 bases and J by 0 bases, with 4 bases left in between. This CDR3 has 14 residues. The germline gives CDR1 LGHNA, CDR2 YSLEER. CDR3 in amino acids: CASSQDPSTDTQYF. In DNA form, the CDR3 reads TGCGCCAGCAGCCAAGATCCTAGCACAGATACGCAGTATTTT.

This clonotype was observed a handful of times. V and J are TRBV14 and TRBJ2-5, with 8 bases identical to TRBD1. The V and J ends lost 0 bases and 7 bases, in that order; junction bases with no gene match: 7. CDR3 length: 15 residues. Germline V gene data show CDR1 as SGHDN and CDR2 as FVKESK. The CDR3 sequence: CASSQDSRQGRTQYF. The CDR3 region has the DNA TGTGCCAGCAGCCAAGATTCCCGACAGGGGAGGACCCAGTACTTC.

The chain is built from TRBV5-1 and TRBJ2-5, with D possibly TRBD1 on 6 matching bases. The CDR3 has 15 amino acids. The germline gives CDR1 SGHRS, CDR2 YFSETQ. Between the trimmed V and J ends, which lost 0 bases and 2 bases, there was a span of 11 bases. CDR3 sequence (DNA): TGCGCCAGCAGCTTGGATTCTGGGACACAAGAGACCCAGTACTTC. This encodes CASSLDSGTQETQYF.

The chain has TRBV5-1 and TRBJ1-5; 7 bases map to TRBD1. The V gene's germline CDR1 is SGHRS and CDR2 YFSETQ. V was clipped by 3 bases and J by 5 bases; unmatched bases: 2. The CDR3 totals 13 residues. CDR3 sequence reads: CASSYDRDQPQHF. CDR3 bases: TGCGCCAGCAGCTACGACAGGGATCAGCCCCAGCATTTT.

This clonotype was counted a few times. This chain links TRBV12-3 or TRBV12-4 with TRBJ1-1; the D is unclear. The CDR3 covers 13 residues. V lost 3 bases and J 4 bases, leaving 9 bases between the germline ends. The CDR3 bases are TGTGCCAGCAGTTTGCAGGTGTTCACTGAAGCTTTCTTT. This gives the protein CASSLQVFTEAFF.

The V gene is TRBV6-2 or TRBV6-3, the J gene TRBJ2-1; a weak D match, TRBD1 (5 bases). Trimming took 5 bases from V and 3 from J, leaving 11 bases between them. Looked up from germline, CDR1 is MNHEY and CDR2 is SVGEGT. This CDR3 is 14 amino acids long. In nucleotides, the CDR3 is TGTGCCAGCAGTAAAAGGCAGGGCTACAATGAGCAGTTCTTC. Its translation: CASSKRQGYNEQFF.

Only a few counts were recorded for this clonotype. V is TRBV25-1 and J is TRBJ2-5; tentatively, D is TRBD1 (6 bases). Germline CDR1 MGHDK, CDR2 SYGVNS. V dropped 4 bases and J dropped 9 bases, with 9 bases sitting between them. This CDR3 contains 11 residues. The CDR3: CASSVGASQYF. DNA for the CDR3: TGTGCCAGCAGTGTGGGGGCTTCCCAGTACTTC.